This entry features one TCR beta chain sequence. CDR3 length equals 19 residues. CDR1 LGHDT and CDR2 YNNKEL come from the germline V gene (reference sequence). J gave up 2 bases and V 5 bases, and 16 bases lay outside the gene matches. The data were taken from a study of blood T cell repertoires in COVID-19. Background on the study: From the United States, Italy and Spain came samples of acute and convalescent COVID-19.

Recruited during active infection, patients (from Seattle) were subsequently followed longitudinally. Profiled with immunoSEQ multiplex PCR; TCRdb holds only in-frame clones, not every one. The sample includes some 240,000 clones, nearly 90% seen only once; the top ten take 2.1%. This TCR came from a woman aged 55-70 years with COVID-19, enrolled during active disease. Sequencing was done on a sample of peripheral blood. The chain combines TRBV3-1 (or the pseudogene TRBV3-2) with TRBJ2-3, with 10 bases that match TRBD1. This CDR3 is CASSFKTGDRGVDTDTQYF. Written as DNA, the CDR3 is TGTGCCAGCAGCTTCAAGACAGGGGACAGGGGAGTGGACACAGATACGCAGTATTTT.